These T cell receptor beta chains were read from a single sample in a study of blood T cell repertoires in COVID-19. Sequenced by immunoSEQ multiplex PCR; TCRdb stores in-frame clones only, minus some. The sample includes approximately 61,000 clones, more than 60% of them seen just once. Sample: peripheral blood. Source of these receptors: a woman in her sixties or seventies with acute or convalescent COVID-19. Both conserved end residues are part of each CDR3. D genes are given only for firm matches. The size entry is marked missing in some rows and otherwise reads once, few, many or a size class.

TRBJ2-5 TRBV5-1 TRBD2 NA TGCGCCAGCAGCCCGGCGGGCGGGGGAGAGGCCCAGTACTTC CASSPAGGGEAQYF
TRBJ2-7 TRBV6-1 NA NA TGTGCCAGCAGTGAATGGCTGGAGCAGTACTTC CASSEWLEQYF
TRBJ1-2 TRBV7-9 NA NA TGTGCCAGCAGCGTACAGGGATACAACTATGGCTACACCTTC CASSVQGYNYGYTF
TRBJ2-7 TRBV5-4 TRBD1 NA TGTGCCAGCACGGACAGGGGGCTTGAGCAGTACTTC CASTDRGLEQYF
TRBJ1-2 TRBV14 NA NA TGTGCCAGCAGTCCAGGGGTCTTTTATGGCTACACCTTC CASSPGVFYGYTF
TRBJ2-1 TRBV7-2 NA NA TGTGCCAGCAGCTTAATGCCATCCGGGGAGAATGAGCAGTTCTTC CASSLMPSGENEQFF
TRBJ1-5 TRBV30 TRBD1 NA TGTGCCTGGAGTGTAGGGACAGGGGCGGGCCAGCCCCAGCATTTT CAWSVGTGAGQPQHF
TRBJ2-7 TRBV7-9 TRBD2 NA TGTGCCAGCAGCTCAAGCGGGGGAATATCCTACGAGCAGTACTTC CASSSSGGISYEQYF
TRBJ1-4 TRBV2 NA NA TGTGCCAGCAGTGACCCCGGGTGGGGAGGAAATGAAAAACTGTTTTTT CASSDPGWGGNEKLFF
TRBJ2-7 TRBV27 TRBD2 few TGTGCCAGCAGCCCACGGGTTGGGGGGGGTAGCTCCTACGAGCAGTACTTC CASSPRVGGGSSYEQYF
TRBJ2-3 TRBV11-2 NA once TGTGCCAGCAGCGCCCCGGGGTTTGGAGATACGCAGTATTTT CASSAPGFGDTQYF
TRBJ1-1 TRBV30 NA NA TGTGCCTGGAGTGTAACGTTCCCCCCGGGCACTGAAGCTTTCTTT CAWSVTFPPGTEAFF
TRBJ1-6 TRBV20-1 TRBD1 NA TGCAGTGCCAGTACTACAGGGGGAGGATTAGGTTCACCCCTCCACTTT CSASTTGGGLGSPLHF
TRBJ2-7 TRBV7-9 TRBD1 NA TGTGCCAGCAGCTATAACAGGGGGTACGAGCAGTACTTC CASSYNRGYEQYF
TRBJ1-2 TRBV19 NA NA TGTGCCAGGGCAGTTTGGGGCTACACCTTC CARAVWGYTF
TRBJ1-1 TRBV11-1 NA NA TGTGCCAGCAGCTTAGAGGCTACGGGGGGGTACACTGAAGCTTTCTTT CASSLEATGGYTEAFF
TRBJ2-7 TRBV19 NA NA TGTGCCAGTAGTATAGATGGGGCAACCTACGAGCAGTACTTC CASSIDGATYEQYF
TRBJ1-5 TRBV19 NA once TGTGCCAGTAGAGGGGCAGGTTCTTTGAGCAATCAGCCCCAGCATTTT CASRGAGSLSNQPQHF
TRBJ2-1 TRBV3-1/TRBV3-2 TRBD2 NA TGTGCCAGCAGCCAAGATGAGTGGCGACTAGCAGTGCGAGTTCTTAACAATGAGCAGTTCTTC CASSQDEWRLAVRVLNNEQFF
TRBJ1-5 TRBV6-4 TRBD1 NA TGTGCCAGCAGTGACTCCCGCGTCCCGGGACAGGAGTATCAGCCCCAGCATTTT CASSDSRVPGQEYQPQHF
TRBJ2-7 TRBV7-9 TRBD1 NA TGTGCCAGCAGCGTTTCCGGGACAGGGGGCAACGAGCAGTACTTC CASSVSGTGGNEQYF
TRBJ2-1 TRBV12-3/TRBV12-4 NA few TGTGCCAGCAGTTTGTCAGGGGCCAATGAGCAGTTCTTC CASSLSGANEQFF
TRBJ2-1 TRBV4-1 NA NA TGCGCCAGCAGCAGGGGCTTGGGGGCTAGCGGAAACAATGAGCAGTTCTTC CASSRGLGASGNNEQFF
TRBJ2-5 TRBV18 NA once TGTGCCAGCTCACCACGACAGTACCAAGAGACCCAGTACTTC CASSPRQYQETQYF
TRBJ2-5 TRBV19 NA NA TGTGCCAGTAGTATCGGTGGGGCAGGACAAGAGACCCAGTACTTC CASSIGGAGQETQYF
TRBJ1-2 TRBV5-4 TRBD1 NA TGTGCCAGCAGCCCGACAGGGGGCTTTCGGGGTTTGGGCTACACCTTC CASSPTGGFRGLGYTF
TRBJ2-1 TRBV12-3/TRBV12-4 TRBD2 NA TGTGCCAGCAGTCTTGCGGGGGGGATTGAGCAGTTCTTC CASSLAGGIEQFF
TRBJ1-4 TRBV18 NA NA TGTGCCAGCTCACCCCCCAGTGACAAATCCAATGAAAAACTGTTTTTT CASSPPSDKSNEKLFF
TRBJ2-7 TRBV27 NA NA TGTGCCAGCAGTTTACGATCGGGGGGACACTACGAGCAGTACTTC CASSLRSGGHYEQYF
TRBJ2-1 TRBV11-3 TRBD1 once TGTGCCAGCACCCGGGACAGGGGGGAGGGTGAGCAGTTCTTC CASTRDRGEGEQFF
TRBJ1-2 TRBV5-1 TRBD1 NA TGCGCCAGCTTCCAGGACAGGGGAATCTACACCTTC CASFQDRGIYTF
TRBJ1-4 TRBV19 TRBD1 NA TGTGCCAGTCGACCTGGGACAGCGACTCGGCCAACTAATGAAAAACTGTTTTTT CASRPGTATRPTNEKLFF
TRBJ2-7 TRBV12-1 NA once TGTGCCAGCAGCTTTGAAACCAGCCGGGACTTAAGCTCCTACGAGCAGTACTTC CASSFETSRDLSSYEQYF
TRBJ2-7 TRBV10-3 NA NA TGTGCCGGACGGCCCCAGGGGGGAGACGAGCAGTACTTC CAGRPQGGDEQYF
TRBJ2-1 TRBV7-9 NA NA TGTGCCAGCAGCTCGAAAGCGGCTAGCTCCTACAATGAGCAGTTCTTC CASSSKAASSYNEQFF
TRBJ2-7 TRBV4-1 NA NA TGCGCCAGCAGCCGCACTACGGACAGATCCTCCTACGAGCAGTACTTC CASSRTTDRSSYEQYF
TRBJ1-6 TRBV5-4 NA NA TGTGCCAGCAGTTTGGACAGCGGCTATTCACCCCTCCACTTT CASSLDSGYSPLHF
TRBJ1-2 TRBV5-1 NA NA TGCGCCAGCAGCTTACAGGGTAATGGCTACACCTTC CASSLQGNGYTF
TRBJ1-1 TRBV5-1 TRBD1 NA TGCGCCAGCAGCCTCGACAGGGGATGGGGTGAAGCTTTCTTT CASSLDRGWGEAFF
TRBJ1-4 TRBV7-9 NA NA TGTGCCAGCAGTTCCGGGGGGACTGCAACTAATGAAAAACTGTTTTTT CASSSGGTATNEKLFF
TRBJ2-2 TRBV10-3 TRBD2 NA TGTGCCATCAGTGGGCTAGCGGGGGCCGCGAACACCGGGGAGCTGTTTTTT CAISGLAGAANTGELFF
TRBJ2-3 TRBV4-1 NA once TGCGCCAGCAGCCACCCAGGGGTTTCGGCAGATACGCAGTATTTT CASSHPGVSADTQYF
TRBJ2-2 TRBV5-6 NA once TGTGCCAGCAGCTTGCCCCAGGGTTTAAAAACCGGGGAGCTGTTTTTT CASSLPQGLKTGELFF
TRBJ2-2 TRBV19 TRBD2 NA TGTGCCAGCCGGGACTACGAGAACACCGGGGAGCTGTTTTTT CASRDYENTGELFF
TRBJ2-5 TRBV11-2 NA NA TGTGCCAGCAGCTGGGCGACCCCCAGACAGACCCAGTACTTC CASSWATPRQTQYF
TRBJ2-1 TRBV5-1 TRBD2 NA TGCGCCAGCAGCTGGAATAGCGGGGGGGCCTACAATGAGCAGTTCTTC CASSWNSGGAYNEQFF
TRBJ2-2 TRBV3-1/TRBV3-2 NA NA TGTGCCAGCAGCCTGGTGGGCAGTTGGATGCCCGGGGAGCTGTTTTTT CASSLVGSWMPGELFF
TRBJ1-3 TRBV12-5 NA NA TGTGCTAGTGGACTGCAGACAGCATACTCTGGAAACACCATATATTTT CASGLQTAYSGNTIYF
TRBJ2-5 TRBV2 TRBD2 once TGTGCCAGCAGTGAGGGCGGGGGGGGTAGAGAGACCCAGTACTTC CASSEGGGGRETQYF
TRBJ1-1 TRBV5-4 NA few TGTGCCAGCAGCTCCCAGGGAGGAACTGAAGCTTTCTTT CASSSQGGTEAFF
TRBJ2-3 TRBV11-3 TRBD2 once TGTGCCAGCAGCTTAGATGGACTAGAGGCAGATACGCAGTATTTT CASSLDGLEADTQYF
TRBJ1-3 TRBV7-2 TRBD1 few TGTGCCAGCAGCTCCTCATCAGGGGGCGGCGGAAACACCATATATTTT CASSSSSGGGGNTIYF